This TCR beta chain was profiled in a study of molecular identifiers for immune sequencing clone quantification (dated by TCRdb to 2016 to 2019). Describing the broader study: For a replicate experiment, RNA from approximately 20,000 or 100,000 naive CD8 T cells was divided into five aliquots, of which four were sequenced. This methods study benchmarked molecular-identifier clustering-based TCR repertoire sequencing (MIDCIRS) and TCR RNA copy counting, using CD8 T cells to do so.

The paper as a whole reports these results and caveats: In CMV-specific effector cells, clones with more than 20 RNA copies accounted for over 97% of molecules, whereas in naive cells such clones accounted for under 1%. When barcode sub-clustering was left out, chimeric consensus sequences inflated TCR diversity, with chimeras reaching as high as 47%. Modeling estimated 3 to 3.5 recovered TCR RNA copies per cell, compared with 8.5 to 10 by digital PCR, which implies roughly 30% capture efficiency. A single cell's worth of spiked-in Jurkat TCR RNA was reported detectable even among one million naive CD8 T cells. Naive libraries contained spiked-in Jurkat TCR RNA (approximately nine copies' worth), which is not part of the donor repertoire. Highly expanded clone sizes could be underestimated if identical TCR molecules share a barcode.

Comments on this clonotype: No antigen is known for it. The sample holds no much larger clone one base away, and base qualities are not on file.

Libraries of naive CD8 T cells were built from anywhere between roughly 18,000 and 1,000,000 sorted cells, with 10%, 30% or 50% of the purified RNA used. Naive CD8 T cells, defined as CD8+CD4-CCR7+CD45RA+, were FACS-sorted into RLT Plus buffer on a BD FACSAria II. To test detection sensitivity, Jurkat RNA equal to approximately ten TCR copies was added to samples of about 17,000-1,100,000 naive CD8 T cells. Enrichment of CD8 T cells was done with RosetteSep CD8+ T Cell Enrichment Cocktail plus Ficoll-Paque, and ACK red cell lysis came afterward. The CDR3 goes from the cysteine to the phenylalanine over 13 residues. The kept DNA is CDR3 alone, 39 bases in frame from the first base. Receptor libraries were prepared by PCR. Instrument on record: Illumina HiSeq 4000. Bulk TCR libraries were made following a previously described method, with the TCR primers given in Table S5. The Qiagen AllPrep DNA/RNA kit was used to purify total RNA. Before analysis, reads from multiple sequencing runs of the same library were pooled. The paper's processing steps were these. Reads were retained only if the reads had an exact TCR constant sequence, and the retained reads were trimmed to 150 nt and grouped according to their 12-nt molecular barcodes. Within each barcode group, reads were sub-clustered at a 15% Levenshtein threshold, and quality-weighted consensus sequences were built per RNA molecule. Non-functional sequences were discarded, and so were lower-count sequences lying one edit away from another sequence. On the basis of fitting two negative binomial distributions, barcode sub-clusters with fewer than 20% of the maximum read count were discarded. The raw public reads went through TCRdb reprocessing: fastp at Q25, MiXCR clone calling, in-frame beta chains kept. CDR3 protein sequences are deduplicated, and each keeps its most common genes and DNA. Clone size and V and J calls follow TCRdb, not the original study. Counted in this sample were about 6,100 distinct CDR3 sequences; around 17% of them appeared once. Approximately 2.3% of the sample lies in the top ten.

The rearranged chain carries TRBV12-2 and TRBJ2-4; TRBD1 reflects the table's D call only, with no check against the DNA. TRBV12-2 is a pseudogene. The receptor was isolated from a human donor in good health. Some libraries in this study had Jurkat cell RNA spiked in. Material for sequencing was naive CD8+ T cells from blood, with Jurkat cell RNA spiked in. What the cell subset or site label conveys for this sample: FACS-sorted CD8+CD4-CCR7+CD45RA+ naive T cells. CDR3 protein: CASSQGDQNTLYF. DNA sequence: TGTGCCAGCAGCCAGGGGGACCAAAACACCTTGTACTTT.